The 8 T cell receptor beta chains below come from one sample, sequenced in a study of shared clonotypes between healthy human individuals. Terminally differentiated effector memory CD45RA+ cells were excluded by CCR7 positive selection of CD45RO-negative cells. Produced via immunoSEQ multiplex PCR; TCRdb's table is partial and in-frame only. The table has 2 million or so clones, roughly 95% seen once. The specimen was naive CD8+ T cells sorted from blood. The receptors were sampled from a man aged 18 to 30 in good health.

The chain recombines TRBV6-5 with TRBJ2-7; D is ambiguous. The CDR3 covers 13 residues. V gave up 7 bases and J gave up 3 bases, with 13 bases separating them. CDR1 and CDR2 from the germline V gene are MNHEY and SVGAGI. The CDR3 DNA reads TGTGCCAGCACGGTAGGGTTGGGCTACGAGCAGTACTTC. Residues: CASTVGLGYEQYF.

Comment on this clone: This sample includes further DNA sequences coding for the same CDR3. The V gene is TRBV30, the J gene TRBJ2-7; no clear D gene. CDR1 GTSNPN and CDR2 SVGIG come from the germline V gene (reference sequence). The CDR3 covers 12 residues. V dropped 3 bases and J dropped 1 base, with 7 bases sitting between them. The CDR3 coding sequence is TGTGCCTGGAGCGCGGATTCCTACGAGCAGTACTTC. The encoded protein is CAWSADSYEQYF. The full variable domain, in which reference TRBV30 and TRBJ2-7 provide the parts outside the CDR3, is SQTIHQWPATLVQPVGSPLSLECTVEGTSNPNLYWYRQAAGRGLQLLFYSVGIGQISSEVPQNLSASRPQDRQFILSSKKLLLSDSGFYLCAWSADSYEQYFGPGTRLTVT.

The chain carries TRBV27 and TRBJ2-3; D may be TRBD2 (6 bases). This CDR3 comprises 14 residues. Germline values: CDR1 MNHEY, CDR2 SMNVEV (reference sequence). The germline V and J ends were trimmed by 5 bases and 5 bases, with 14 bases remaining between them. In DNA, the CDR3 is TGTGCCAGCAGTCCCGGGGACTCGCAAGATACGCAGTATTTT. Protein product: CASSPGDSQDTQYF.

This chain connects TRBV13 to TRBJ2-7, with 10 bases that match TRBD2. The CDR3 is made up of 16 amino acids. CDR1 and CDR2 (germline): PRHDT, FYEKMQ (reference sequence). Trimming cost V 5 bases and J 4 bases; bases outside gene matches: 11. The CDR3 spells CASSHTTGLAAYEQYF. The CDR3 region has the DNA TGTGCCAGCAGCCATACAACCGGACTAGCGGCGTACGAGCAGTACTTC.

The chain couples TRBV4-2 to TRBJ2-7, with 7 nucleotides matching TRBD1. Germline values: CDR1 LGHNA, CDR2 YNFKEQ. V lost 6 bases to trimming and J lost 2 bases; unmatched junction nucleotides: 7. The CDR3 length is 14 residues. Here the CDR3 reads CASRLDRRTYEQYF. The CDR3 DNA reads TGTGCCAGCAGGTTGGACAGGCGAACCTACGAGCAGTACTTC.

This sequence joins TRBV5-1 and TRBJ2-7; TRBD2 aligns across 7 bases. V lost 0 bases, J lost 4 bases, and 10 bases stayed unmatched. The CDR3 totals 16 residues. Germline V gives CDR1 SGHRS, CDR2 YFSETQ. DNA of the CDR3: TGCGCCAGCAGCTTGGGACCCGGACTAGTTCTTTACGAGCAGTACTTC. Residues: CASSLGPGLVLYEQYF.

CDR3 protein: CASKNRGHGEQFF. CDR3 sequence (DNA): TGTGCCAGCAAGAACAGGGGGCACGGTGAGCAGTTCTTC. J is TRBJ2-1 and V is TRBV25-1; TRBD1 matches 9 bases. Germline V gene sequence: CDR1 MGHDK, CDR2 SYGVNS. V trimming: 7 bases; J trimming: 9 bases; junction bases outside the gene matches: 7. The CDR3 covers 13 residues.

The gene calls are TRBV5-6 and TRBJ1-2, with D perhaps matching TRBD1 (6 bases). V shed 4 bases and J shed 2 bases, with 15 bases lying between them. The CDR3 is made up of 15 amino acids. Germline-derived CDR1 and CDR2 are SGHDT and YYEEEE. The CDR3 is CASSPEGGENYGYTF. CDR3 nucleotide sequence: TGTGCCAGCAGCCCGGAGGGGGGAGAGAACTATGGCTACACCTTC. Full variable domain (remainder filled in from reference TRBV5-6 and TRBJ1-2): DAGVTQSPTHLIKTRGQQVTLRCSPKSGHDTVSWYQQALGQGPQFIFQYYEEEERQRGNFPDRFSGHQFPNYSSELNVNALLLGDSALYLCASSPEGGENYGYTFGSGTRLTVV.